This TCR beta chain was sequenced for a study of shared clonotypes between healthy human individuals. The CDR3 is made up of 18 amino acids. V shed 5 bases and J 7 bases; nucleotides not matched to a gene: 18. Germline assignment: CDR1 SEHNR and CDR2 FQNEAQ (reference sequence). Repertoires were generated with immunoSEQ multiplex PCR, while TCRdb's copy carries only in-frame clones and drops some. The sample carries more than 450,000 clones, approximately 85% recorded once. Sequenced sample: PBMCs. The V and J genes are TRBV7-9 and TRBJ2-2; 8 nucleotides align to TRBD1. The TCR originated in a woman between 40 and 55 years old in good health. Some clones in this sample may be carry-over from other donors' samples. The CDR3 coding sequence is TGTGCCAGCAGCCAATCAGGACAGGGTCAAATCGGGGTCGGGGAGCTGTTTTTT. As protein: CASSQSGQGQIGVGELFF.